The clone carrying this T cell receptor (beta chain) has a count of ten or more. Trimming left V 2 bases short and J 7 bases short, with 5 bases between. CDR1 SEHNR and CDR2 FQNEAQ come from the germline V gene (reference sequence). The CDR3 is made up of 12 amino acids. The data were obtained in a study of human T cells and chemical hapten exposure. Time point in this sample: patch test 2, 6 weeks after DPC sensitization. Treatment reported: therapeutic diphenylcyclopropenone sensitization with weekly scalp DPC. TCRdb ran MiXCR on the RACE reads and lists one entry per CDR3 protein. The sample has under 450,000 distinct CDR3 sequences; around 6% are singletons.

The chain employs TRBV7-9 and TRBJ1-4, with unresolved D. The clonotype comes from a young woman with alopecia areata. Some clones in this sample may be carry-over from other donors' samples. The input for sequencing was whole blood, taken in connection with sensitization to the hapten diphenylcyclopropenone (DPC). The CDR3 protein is CASSLSGEKLFF. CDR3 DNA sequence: TGTGCCAGCAGCTTATCCGGTGAAAAACTGTTTTTT. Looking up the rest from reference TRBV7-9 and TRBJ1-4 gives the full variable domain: DTGVSQNPRHKITKRGQNVTFRCDPISEHNRLYWYRQTLGQGPEFLTYFQNEAQLEKSRLLSDRFSAERPKGSFSTLEIQRTEQGDSAMYLCASSLSGEKLFFGSGTQLSVL.